The sequence of this TCR beta chain was determined in a study of brain T cells in children with intractable seizures. Study-wide results and caveats: Clones missing pre-surgery may reflect undersampling of that blood sample.

Repertoires were generated with immunoSEQ multiplex PCR, while TCRdb's copy carries only in-frame clones and drops some. The sample contains 80,000 or so clones, under 95% of which appear only once. A note on this clone: Its antigen is not identified.

The V gene lost 3 bases and the J gene lost 6 bases, with 11 bases spanning the gap. CDR1 is LNHDA and CDR2 is SQIVND in the germline V gene (reference sequence). The CDR3 has 13 amino acids. The sample here was peripheral blood, taken at surgery. The V call is TRBV19, the J call TRBJ1-1; D is perhaps TRBD1 (5 bases). The receptor comes from a boy in the first two years of life with tuberous sclerosis and intractable seizures. CDR3 in amino acids: CASSMAGRAEAFF. The CDR3 nucleotides read TGTGCCAGTAGTATGGCAGGGAGGGCTGAAGCTTTCTTT.